The next 16 T cell receptor beta chains were all read from a single sample in a study of cytomegalovirus exposure and HLA in healthy donors. Researchers ran the PCR with 60 Vbeta and 13 Jbeta primers. Data came from immunoSEQ multiplex PCR; TCRdb stores just in-frame clones and leaves some out. The repertoire holds approximately 51,000 clones, with less than 75% as singletons. Material: PBMCs. These receptors were taken from a young man in good health and CMV-seronegative.

The table lists this clone with a few counts. J is TRBJ2-1 and V is TRBV23-1, with D possibly being TRBD1 (5 bases). TRBV23-1 is designated an ORF whose function remains uncertain. The CDR3 extends over 13 amino acids. V was trimmed by 4 bases and J by 10 bases, leaving 14 bases between them. The CDR3 DNA follows: TGCGCCAGCAGTCCGGACAACCCTAGAGAGCAGTTCTTC. Translating it yields CASSPDNPREQFF.

This clone was picked up a small number of times. The genes are TRBV10-1 and TRBJ2-1; D may be TRBD1 (5 bases). The V end lost 6 bases, the J end lost 8 bases, and 14 bases lay between the germline ends. The CDR3 is 13 residues long. In germline, CDR1 is WNHNN, CDR2 SYGVQD (reference sequence). CDR3 DNA: TGCGCCAGCAGCGCCAACAGGCTATATGAGCAGTTCTTC. It yields the protein CASSANRLYEQFF.

The genes are TRBV27 and TRBJ1-1, with 7 bases fitting TRBD1. In germline, CDR1 is MNHEY, CDR2 SMNVEV (reference sequence). CDR3 length: 15 amino acids. J lost 4 bases, V lost 6 bases, and 11 bases had no gene match. CDR3 residues: CASSQRVGGSTEAFF. The CDR3, as DNA: TGTGCCAGCAGCCAACGAGTAGGGGGCAGCACTGAAGCTTTCTTT.

The V gene is TRBV18, the J gene TRBJ1-1; possible D gene TRBD1, 5 bases. The CDR3 runs to 14 residues. CDR1 is KGHSH and CDR2 is LQKENI in the germline V gene. V gave up 3 bases and J gave up 2 bases, with 10 bases separating them. The CDR3 region is CASSPKTENTEAFF. In DNA, the CDR3 is TGTGCCAGCTCACCTAAGACAGAAAACACTGAAGCTTTCTTT.

V usage is TRBV23-1 and J usage is TRBJ2-1; 9 bases match TRBD1. TRBV23-1 is filed as an ORF, its function uncertain. V shed 11 bases and J 3 bases; nucleotides not matched to a gene: 8. The CDR3 is 14 amino acids. The CDR3 sequence: CAGSRDRDYNEQFF. CDR3 nucleotides: TGCGCCGGTTCCCGGGACAGGGACTACAATGAGCAGTTCTTC.

This chain links TRBV5-1 with TRBJ2-7, with 9 bases that match TRBD2. V was pared by 6 bases and J by 5 bases, with 12 bases of the junction left unmatched. Per germline, CDR1 SGHRS and CDR2 YFSETQ. The CDR3 is 15 residues long. CDR3 protein: CASTVGVAGAHEQYF. The CDR3, as DNA: TGCGCCAGCACCGTTGGGGTAGCGGGAGCCCACGAGCAGTACTTC.

This chain links TRBV25-1 with TRBJ2-3, with a possible D match to TRBD2 (5 bases). The germline V gene encodes CDR1 MGHDK and CDR2 SYGVNS. Trimming pared 0 bases from V and 10 bases from J, leaving 23 bases between. The CDR3 is 17 residues long. The DNA for the CDR3 is TGTGCCAGCAGTGAATATAGTCTGGGAGTGGGGTTCGACGCGCAGTATTTT. It codes for CASSEYSLGVGFDAQYF.

Relative to its sample, this clone is medium-sized. The chain joins TRBV10-2 to TRBJ2-6, with D possibly being TRBD1 (6 bases). V was clipped by 0 bases and J by 0 bases, with 6 bases between them. The CDR3 is made up of 16 amino acids. The germline V gene has CDR1 WSHSY and CDR2 SAAADI. This chain's CDR3 is CASSESGGSGANVLTF. Written as DNA, the CDR3 is TGCGCCAGCAGTGAGTCAGGGGGCTCTGGGGCCAACGTCCTGACTTTC.

This clone was observed a few times. V is TRBV5-6 and J is TRBJ2-3, with 9 bases aligning to TRBD1. This CDR3 spans 19 amino acids. With V trimmed by 0 bases and J by 3 bases, 14 bases remained unmatched. Germline V lookup: CDR1 SGHDT, CDR2 YYEEEE. CDR3 sequence: CASSLAGGQGGVGTDTQYF. Written as DNA, the CDR3 is TGTGCCAGCAGCTTGGCCGGGGGACAGGGAGGGGTTGGGACAGATACGCAGTATTTT.

Details on this clone: The same CDR3 arises from other DNA sequences in this sample as well. V is TRBV6-1 and J is TRBJ1-4; D gene uncertain. CDR3 size: 14 residues. Per the germline V gene, CDR1 is MNHNS and CDR2 is SASEGT. V gave up 5 bases and J gave up 8 bases, with 15 bases separating them. CDR3 region: CASSLGNLREKLFF. The CDR3 nucleotides are TGTGCCAGCAGTCTTGGTAATCTGAGGGAAAAACTGTTTTTT.

The gene calls are TRBV19 and TRBJ2-7, with 9 bases identical to TRBD2. Germline CDR1 is LNHDA and CDR2 is SQIVND (reference sequence). Trimming at V came to 4 bases and at J to 2 bases, leaving 9 bases not matched to a gene. There are 16 residues in the CDR3. The CDR3 nucleotides read TGTGCCAGTAGTAGGCTCGGGACTAGCTCTCCCTACGAGCAGTACTTC. Its protein product is CASSRLGTSSPYEQYF.

The V and J genes are TRBV27 and TRBJ2-2, with D uncertain. The germline V gene encodes CDR1 MNHEY and CDR2 SMNVEV (reference sequence). V was trimmed by 2 bases and J by 1 base, leaving 5 bases between them. This CDR3 comprises 14 residues. CDR3 in DNA: TGTGCCAGCAGTTTACAGCGGAACACCGGGGAGCTGTTTTTT. Translation gives CASSLQRNTGELFF.

The rearrangement uses TRBV30 and TRBJ2-5, with 9 bases matching TRBD2. The CDR3 contains 16 residues. Germline CDR1 GTSNPN, CDR2 SVGIG (reference sequence). V was clipped by 0 bases and J by 1 base; unmatched bases: 6. The CDR3 DNA follows: TGTGCCTGGAGTGTACTGCTAGCGGGGTTCCAAGAGACCCAGTACTTC. It yields the protein CAWSVLLAGFQETQYF.

The chain uses TRBV18 and TRBJ2-5, with D maybe TRBD1 (5 bases). The CDR3 loop spans 15 amino acids. CDR1 and CDR2 (germline): KGHSH, LQKENI. Trimming stripped 2 bases from V and 5 bases from J, with 15 bases between. Here the CDR3 DNA reads TGTGCCAGCTCACCATTGCTGACAGTGGGGGAGACCCAGTACTTC. Its translation is CASSPLLTVGETQYF.

This sequence joins TRBV5-1 and TRBJ2-3, with 11 bases that match TRBD2. Looked up from germline, CDR1 is SGHRS and CDR2 is YFSETQ. The CDR3 sequence is 18 residues long. V trimming: 4 bases; J trimming: 4 bases; junction bases outside the gene matches: 14. The chain's CDR3 is CASSRLTLAGVQADTQYF. The CDR3 DNA reads TGCGCCAGCAGCCGCCTCACACTAGCGGGAGTGCAGGCAGATACGCAGTATTTT.

The J gene is TRBJ1-1, the V gene TRBV6-5; 7 positions agree with TRBD1. V lost 4 bases, J lost 8 bases, and 10 bases stayed unmatched. Germline values: CDR1 MNHEY, CDR2 SVGAGI. The CDR3 consists of 14 residues. CDR3 DNA sequence: TGTGCCAGCAGTTCGCAAACAGGGGCTGCCGAAGCTTTCTTT. Protein product: CASSSQTGAAEAFF.